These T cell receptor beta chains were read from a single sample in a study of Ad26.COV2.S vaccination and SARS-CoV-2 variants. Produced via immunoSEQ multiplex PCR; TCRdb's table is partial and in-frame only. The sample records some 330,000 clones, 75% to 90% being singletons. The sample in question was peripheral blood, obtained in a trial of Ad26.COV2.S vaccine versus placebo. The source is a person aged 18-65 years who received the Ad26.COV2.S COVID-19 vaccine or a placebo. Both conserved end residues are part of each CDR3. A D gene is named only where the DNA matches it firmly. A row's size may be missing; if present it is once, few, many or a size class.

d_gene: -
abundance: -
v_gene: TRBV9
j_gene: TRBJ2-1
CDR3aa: CASSVDPDDEQFF
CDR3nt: TGTGCCAGCAGCGTAGATCCCGACGATGAGCAGTTCTTC

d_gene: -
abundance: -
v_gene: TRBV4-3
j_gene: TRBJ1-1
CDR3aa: CASSQGGGFEAFF
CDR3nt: TGCGCCAGCAGCCAAGGTGGGGGCTTTGAAGCTTTCTTT

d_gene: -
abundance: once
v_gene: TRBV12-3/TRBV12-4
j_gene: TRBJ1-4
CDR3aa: CASRGENLFF
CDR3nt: TGTGCCAGCAGGGGAGAAAACCTGTTTTTT

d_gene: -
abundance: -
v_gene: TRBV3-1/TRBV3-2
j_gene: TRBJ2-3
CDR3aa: CASSPERLRQEVTSTDTQYF
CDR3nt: TGTGCCAGCAGCCCCGAACGTCTTCGTCAGGAGGTAACTAGCACAGATACGCAGTATTTT

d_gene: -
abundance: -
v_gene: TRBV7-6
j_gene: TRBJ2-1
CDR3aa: CASSLGGYKLDEQFF
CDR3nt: TGTGCCAGCAGCTTAGGGGGGTATAAACTGGATGAGCAGTTCTTC

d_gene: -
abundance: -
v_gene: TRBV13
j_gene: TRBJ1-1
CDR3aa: CASSFGIGAEAFF
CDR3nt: TGTGCCAGCAGCTTTGGTATAGGGGCTGAAGCTTTCTTT

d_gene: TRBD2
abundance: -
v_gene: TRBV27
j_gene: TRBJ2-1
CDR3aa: CASSRGLAGGREQFF
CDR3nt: TGTGCCAGCAGTCGAGGACTAGCGGGAGGGCGGGAGCAGTTCTTC

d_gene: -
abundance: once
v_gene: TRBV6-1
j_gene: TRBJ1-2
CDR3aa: CASSDLGGLYGYTF
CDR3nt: TGTGCCAGCAGTGATTTAGGGGGGCTCTATGGCTACACCTTC

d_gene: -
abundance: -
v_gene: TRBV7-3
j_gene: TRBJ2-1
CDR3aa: CASSLRASPSSYNEQFF
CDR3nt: TGTGCCAGCAGCTTAAGGGCTAGCCCGAGCTCCTACAATGAGCAGTTCTTC

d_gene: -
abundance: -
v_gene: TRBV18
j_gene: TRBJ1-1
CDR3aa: CASSTQMNTEAFF
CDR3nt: TGTGCCAGCTCAACTCAGATGAACACTGAAGCTTTCTTT

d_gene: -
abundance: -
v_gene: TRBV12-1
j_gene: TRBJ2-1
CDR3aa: CASSPGTGNYNEQFF
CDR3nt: TGTGCCAGCAGCCCTGGGACAGGGAACTACAATGAGCAGTTCTTC

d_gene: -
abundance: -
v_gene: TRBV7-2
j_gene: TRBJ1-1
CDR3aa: CASSPREGTYTEAFF
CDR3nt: TGTGCCAGCAGTCCCAGGGAAGGCACCTACACTGAAGCTTTCTTT

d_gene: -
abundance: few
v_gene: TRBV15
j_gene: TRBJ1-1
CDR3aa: CAAGHQGRNTEAFF
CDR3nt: TGTGCCGCCGGACACCAGGGGCGGAACACTGAAGCTTTCTTT

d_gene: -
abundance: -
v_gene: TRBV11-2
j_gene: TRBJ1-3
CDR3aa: CASSSPIRGNTIYF
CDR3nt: TGTGCCAGCAGCTCCCCTATACGTGGAAACACCATATATTTT

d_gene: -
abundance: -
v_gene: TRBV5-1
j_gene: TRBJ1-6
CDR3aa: CASSLALRGPLHF
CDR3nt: TGCGCCAGCAGCTTGGCCCTCCGGGGACCCCTCCACTTT

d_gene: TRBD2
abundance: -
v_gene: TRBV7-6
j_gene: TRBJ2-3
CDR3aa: CASSFQAGGPDTQYF
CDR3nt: TGTGCCAGCAGCTTTCAAGCGGGAGGGCCTGATACGCAGTATTTT

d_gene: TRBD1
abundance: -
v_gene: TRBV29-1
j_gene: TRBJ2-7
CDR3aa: CSVGQGDPYEQYF
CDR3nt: TGCAGCGTCGGACAGGGAGACCCCTACGAGCAGTACTTC

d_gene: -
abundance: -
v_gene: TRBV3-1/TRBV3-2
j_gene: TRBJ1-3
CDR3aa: CASSLGSTAGSTIYF
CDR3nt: TGTGCCAGCAGTCTGGGGTCCACCGCGGGGAGCACCATATATTTT

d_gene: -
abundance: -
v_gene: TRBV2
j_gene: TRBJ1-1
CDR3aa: CARTAGRQNTEAFF
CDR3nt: TGTGCCAGGACCGCGGGACGCCAGAACACTGAAGCTTTCTTT

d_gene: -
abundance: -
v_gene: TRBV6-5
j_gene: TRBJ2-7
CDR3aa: CASSDRIYEQYF
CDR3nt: TGTGCCAGCAGCGACAGAATATACGAGCAGTACTTC

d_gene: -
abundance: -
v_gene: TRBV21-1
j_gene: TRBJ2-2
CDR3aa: CASSKGGRDSTGELFF
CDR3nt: TGTGCCAGCAGCAAAGGGGGGAGGGACTCCACCGGGGAGCTGTTTTTT

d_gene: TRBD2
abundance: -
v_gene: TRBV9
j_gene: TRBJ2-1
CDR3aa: CASSVEGLLAGVYNEQFF
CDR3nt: TGTGCCAGCAGCGTAGAGGGTCTACTAGCGGGGGTATACAATGAGCAGTTCTTC

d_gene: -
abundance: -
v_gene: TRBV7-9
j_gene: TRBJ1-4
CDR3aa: CASSLGGRRDATNEKLFF
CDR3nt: TGTGCCAGCAGCTTAGGGGGCCGGAGGGATGCAACTAATGAAAAACTGTTTTTT

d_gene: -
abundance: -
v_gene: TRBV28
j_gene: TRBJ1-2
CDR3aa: CASSSSGYGYTF
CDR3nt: TGTGCCAGCAGTTCCTCAGGCTATGGCTACACCTTC

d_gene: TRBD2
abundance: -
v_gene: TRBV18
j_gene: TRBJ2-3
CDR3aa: CASSRDPPSGGPDTQYF
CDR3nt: TGTGCCAGCTCACGGGATCCCCCTAGCGGGGGGCCAGATACGCAGTATTTT

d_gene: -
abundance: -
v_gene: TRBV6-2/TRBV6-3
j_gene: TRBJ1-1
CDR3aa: CASSSQLGSTEAFF
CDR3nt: TGTGCCAGCAGTAGCCAATTGGGGAGCACTGAAGCTTTCTTT

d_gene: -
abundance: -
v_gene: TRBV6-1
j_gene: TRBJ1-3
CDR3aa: CASSEERWVSVDSGNTIYF
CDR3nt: TGTGCCAGCAGTGAAGAAAGGTGGGTCTCAGTGGACTCTGGAAACACCATATATTTT

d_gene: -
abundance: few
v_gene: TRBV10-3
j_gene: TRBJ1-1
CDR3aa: CAISLSENTEAFF
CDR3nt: TGTGCCATCAGTCTTTCGGAGAACACTGAAGCTTTCTTT

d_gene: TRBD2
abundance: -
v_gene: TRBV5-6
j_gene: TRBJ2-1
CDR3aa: CASTTSARGNEQFF
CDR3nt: TGTGCCAGCACAACTAGCGCGAGGGGCAATGAGCAGTTCTTC

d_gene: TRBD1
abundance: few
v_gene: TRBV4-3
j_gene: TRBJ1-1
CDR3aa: CASSQTTGRASMNTEAFF
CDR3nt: TGCGCCAGCAGCCAGACGACAGGGAGGGCTTCTATGAACACTGAAGCTTTCTTT

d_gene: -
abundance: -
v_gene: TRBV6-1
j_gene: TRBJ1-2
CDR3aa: CASSEANIFRYGYTF
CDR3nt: TGTGCCAGCAGTGAAGCGAATATTTTTCGGTATGGCTACACCTTC

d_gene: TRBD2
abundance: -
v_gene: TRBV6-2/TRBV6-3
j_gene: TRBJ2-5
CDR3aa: CASSPGLAGVETQYF
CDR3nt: TGTGCCAGCAGCCCTGGACTAGCGGGAGTAGAGACCCAGTACTTC

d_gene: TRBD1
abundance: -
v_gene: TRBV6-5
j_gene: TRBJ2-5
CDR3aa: CASSIGQGVGETQYF
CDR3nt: TGTGCCAGCAGTATAGGACAGGGGGTAGGGGAGACCCAGTACTTC

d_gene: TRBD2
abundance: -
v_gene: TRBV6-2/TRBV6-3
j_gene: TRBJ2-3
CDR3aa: CASSYAEILAASTDTQYF
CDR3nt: TGTGCCAGCAGTTACGCAGAGATTCTAGCGGCTAGCACAGATACGCAGTATTTT

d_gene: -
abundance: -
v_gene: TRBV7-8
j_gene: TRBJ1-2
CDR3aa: CASSSQTVLRNLVKGYTF
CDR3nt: TGTGCCAGCAGCTCCCAGACGGTTTTGAGGAATCTCGTTAAGGGCTACACCTTC

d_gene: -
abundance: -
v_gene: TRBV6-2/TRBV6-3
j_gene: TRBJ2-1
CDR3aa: CASSPLYEGEFKPNEQFF
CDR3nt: TGTGCCAGCAGCCCTCTTTACGAGGGGGAGTTTAAACCTAATGAGCAGTTCTTC

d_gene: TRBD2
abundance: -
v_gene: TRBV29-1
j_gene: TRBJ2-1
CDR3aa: CSVEDFSGLAGASYNEQFF
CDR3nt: TGCAGCGTTGAAGATTTTTCGGGACTAGCGGGGGCCAGCTACAATGAGCAGTTCTTC

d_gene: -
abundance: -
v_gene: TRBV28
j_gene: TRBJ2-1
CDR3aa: CASSFSALEQFF
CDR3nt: TGTGCCAGCAGTTTCAGTGCTCTTGAGCAGTTCTTC

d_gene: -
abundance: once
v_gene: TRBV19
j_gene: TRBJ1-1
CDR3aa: CATAPTGTEAFF
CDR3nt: TGTGCGACGGCACCAACGGGCACTGAAGCTTTCTTT

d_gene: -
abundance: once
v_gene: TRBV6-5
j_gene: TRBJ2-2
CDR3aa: CASRRALNTGELFF
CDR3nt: TGTGCCAGCCGGCGGGCGTTAAACACCGGGGAGCTGTTTTTT

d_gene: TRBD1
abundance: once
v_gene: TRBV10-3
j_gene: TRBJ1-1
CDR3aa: CAIKDPGQPRTEAFF
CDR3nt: TGTGCCATCAAGGATCCGGGACAGCCTCGGACTGAAGCTTTCTTT

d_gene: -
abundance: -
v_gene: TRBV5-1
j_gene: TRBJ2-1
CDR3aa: CASSLVEGSYNEQFF
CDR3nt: TGCGCCAGCAGCTTGGTTGAAGGATCCTACAATGAGCAGTTCTTC

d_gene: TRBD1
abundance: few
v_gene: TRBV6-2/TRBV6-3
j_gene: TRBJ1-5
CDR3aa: CASSYSIVRTGLNQPQHF
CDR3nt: TGTGCCAGCAGTTACTCGATCGTCCGGACAGGGCTAAATCAGCCCCAGCATTTT

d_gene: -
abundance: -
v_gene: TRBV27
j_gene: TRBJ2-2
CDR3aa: CASSLSILESNTGELFF
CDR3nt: TGTGCCAGCAGTTTATCGATCCTGGAATCGAACACCGGGGAGCTGTTTTTT

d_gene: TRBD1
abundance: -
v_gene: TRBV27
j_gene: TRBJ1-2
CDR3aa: CASSFTGTVTNYGYTF
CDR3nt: TGTGCCAGCAGTTTTACCGGGACAGTTACTAACTATGGCTACACCTTC

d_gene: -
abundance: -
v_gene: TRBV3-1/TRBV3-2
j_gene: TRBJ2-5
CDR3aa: CASSQGAKETQYF
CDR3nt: TGTGCCAGCAGCCAAGGCGCTAAAGAGACCCAGTACTTC

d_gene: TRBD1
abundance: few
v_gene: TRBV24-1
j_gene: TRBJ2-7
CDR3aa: CATSRGDRALREQYF
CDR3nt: TGTGCCACCAGTCGGGGGGACAGGGCATTACGCGAGCAGTACTTC

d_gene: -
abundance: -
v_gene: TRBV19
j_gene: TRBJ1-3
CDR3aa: CASSKGGNTIYF
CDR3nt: TGTGCCAGTAGCAAAGGGGGGAACACCATATATTTT

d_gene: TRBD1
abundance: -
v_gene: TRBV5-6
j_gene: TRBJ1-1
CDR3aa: CASSLTTGVAFF
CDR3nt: TGTGCCAGCAGCTTGACGACAGGGGTAGCTTTCTTT

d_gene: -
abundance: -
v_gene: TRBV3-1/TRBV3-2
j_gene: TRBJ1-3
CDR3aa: CASSQVSLSGGAGNTIYF
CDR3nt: TGTGCCAGCAGCCAAGTTTCGTTATCGGGAGGGGCTGGAAACACCATATATTTT

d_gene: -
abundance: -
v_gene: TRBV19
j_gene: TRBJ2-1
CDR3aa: CASSRREGGRSNEQFF
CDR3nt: TGTGCCAGTAGTAGGAGGGAAGGAGGCCGCTCCAATGAGCAGTTCTTC

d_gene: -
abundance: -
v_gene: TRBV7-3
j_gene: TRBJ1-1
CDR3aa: CASSLTPGETEAFF
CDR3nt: TGTGCCAGCAGCTTAACTCCAGGGGAGACTGAAGCTTTCTTT

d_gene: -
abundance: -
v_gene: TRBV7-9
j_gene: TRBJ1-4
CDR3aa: CASSLGGEKLFF
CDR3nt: TGTGCCAGCAGCTTAGGGGGGGAAAAACTGTTTTTT

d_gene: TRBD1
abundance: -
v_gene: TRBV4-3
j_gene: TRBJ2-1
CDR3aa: CASSQLTPGTGIYNEQFF
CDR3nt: TGCGCCAGCAGCCAACTAACCCCGGGGACAGGGATATACAATGAGCAGTTCTTC